A selection of T cell receptor beta chains follows, all from one sample in a study of response to subunit inactivated influenza vaccine. TCRdb itself ran the RT-PCR reads through MiXCR, one entry per CDR3 protein. The sample has about 190,000 distinct CDR3 sequences, approximately 15% seen once; the top ten hold about a quarter. This sample comprised CD8+ T cells sorted from PBMCs, obtained around 5 days after vaccination. These TCRs come from a man aged 50 or older who received an inactivated influenza vaccine. The CDR3 runs from the conserved cysteine through the conserved F or W. Size tells how often a clone was seen (once, few, many) or the class of an expanded clone, and some rows leave it out.

TRBV5-1,few,TRBJ2-1,CASSSGGPILDSYNEQFF
TRBV6-5,few,TRBJ1-1,CASSYGGRYTEAFF
TRBV29-1,.,TRBJ2-1,CSVPRGGYYNEQFF
TRBV30,few,TRBJ2-2,CAWSWTTNTGELFF
TRBV6-2/TRBV6-3,once,TRBJ2-2,CASSYPLQGTGELFF
TRBV7-8,few,TRBJ2-1,CASSQNWDGGDHSYNEQFF
TRBV6-5,.,TRBJ2-1,CASSYSGGHNEQFF
TRBV20-1,few,TRBJ2-1,CSARGFVGPKVYNEQFF
TRBV11-2,many,TRBJ2-1,CASSLDGSGYNEQFF
TRBV6-5,.,TRBJ2-3,CASSSRADTQYF
TRBV29-1,.,TRBJ2-7,CSVEFGTGVTYEQYF
TRBV28,few,TRBJ2-1,CASSWGQGSYNEQFF
TRBV30,once,TRBJ2-7,CAWSGGTGGVSYEQYF
TRBV12-3/TRBV12-4,.,TRBJ2-4,CASSLPGHLAKNIQYF
TRBV6-1,few,TRBJ2-7,CASSSHSGGASSYEQYF
TRBV19,.,TRBJ2-1,CASSMVGGNEQFF
TRBV4-2,.,TRBJ2-7,CASSQDGGWGNYEQYF
TRBV7-9,.,TRBJ1-4,CASSEIGEKLFF
TRBV12-3/TRBV12-4,.,TRBJ2-7,CASTTSEAEAYEQYF
TRBV29-1,.,TRBJ1-2,CSGDIPNYGYTF
TRBV5-5,.,TRBJ1-2,CASSLALGQGIDYGYTF
TRBV24-1,few,TRBJ2-3,CATSEYGQGLTDTQYF
TRBV18,many,TRBJ1-1,CASSETANTEAFF
TRBV28,few,TRBJ2-7,CASSFPSGGSEQYF
TRBV5-5,.,TRBJ2-7,CASSLYQGPYEQYF